A selection of T cell receptor beta chains follows, all from one sample in a study of T cells in Graves' hyperthyroidism and ophthalmopathy. Each CDR3 protein gets one entry after TCRdb re-called the multiplex PCR reads with MiXCR. There are roughly 500,000 distinct CDR3 sequences in the sample; 20% to 25% occur only once, and around 47% lies in the top ten. Material for sequencing was blood. These receptors all stem from a woman in her 70s with Graves' ophthalmopathy. Both conserved end residues are trimmed from each CDR3. A D gene is named only where the DNA matches it firmly.

V,J,D,CDR3
TRBV2,TRBJ2-7,NA,ASRSWGRGYEQY
TRBV6-9,TRBJ2-4,TRBD2,ASSYIGTSGNIQY
TRBV27,TRBJ1-3,NA,ASSQNLGNTIY
TRBV10-3,TRBJ2-7,TRBD2,AISRLAGGFEQY
TRBV7-2,TRBJ1-6,TRBD1,ASSLPQGASSPLH
TRBV11-2,TRBJ2-7,NA,ASSLETYEQY
TRBV13,TRBJ2-7,TRBD2,ASSPRLAGSSYEQY
TRBV28,TRBJ1-2,NA,ASSLLWAGYT
TRBV19,TRBJ1-1,NA,ASSLARRGTEAF
TRBV30,TRBJ2-5,NA,AWSVNLQETQY
TRBV11-2,TRBJ1-1,NA,ASSLDWGNRNTEAF
TRBV6-5,TRBJ2-7,TRBD2,ASSYGGSFIYEQY
TRBV28,TRBJ1-2,TRBD1,ASSAPIRDRNYGYT
TRBV20-1,TRBJ1-4,NA,SARGGATNEKLF
TRBV6-2/TRBV6-3,TRBJ1-1,NA,ASSPRGLNTEAF
TRBV12-3/TRBV12-4,TRBJ2-3,NA,ASGTGLADTQY
TRBV12-3/TRBV12-4,TRBJ2-1,NA,ASSPPFGNEQF
TRBV20-1,TRBJ2-3,TRBD2,SARTLAGVKDTQY
TRBV5-1,TRBJ1-1,NA,ASSQDTEAF
TRBV7-7,TRBJ1-2,TRBD1,ASSLTGQGFKYGYT
TRBV11-2,TRBJ2-1,NA,ASSLGTPGHEQF
TRBV20-1,TRBJ2-7,TRBD2,SASLLAGGDEQY
TRBV28,TRBJ2-7,NA,ASSLTGYEQY
TRBV2,TRBJ2-5,NA,ASRGGTKETQY
TRBV12-3/TRBV12-4,TRBJ1-2,TRBD1,ASRTRTGENYGYT
TRBV13,TRBJ1-1,TRBD1,ASSTYRGRRTEAF
TRBV9,TRBJ1-1,NA,ASSAGHMNTEAF
TRBV10-3,TRBJ1-1,NA,AITRTENTEAF
TRBV6-1,TRBJ1-2,NA,ASRGSSYNYGYT
TRBV30,TRBJ1-6,TRBD1,AWRDRAHSPLH
TRBV7-8,TRBJ2-1,TRBD2,ASSQRGLAGKLSSYNEQF
TRBV11-2,TRBJ1-4,NA,ASSRDGTTNEKLF
TRBV9,TRBJ2-3,TRBD2,ASSSSGDYTDTQY
TRBV9,TRBJ2-7,TRBD2,ASSVGGTSDDEQY
TRBV5-6,TRBJ2-7,NA,ASSEQGMYEQY
TRBV7-2,TRBJ2-3,TRBD2,ASSLGAGGGDTQY
TRBV11-2,TRBJ2-7,NA,ASSSRAGRYEQY
TRBV14,TRBJ2-1,NA,ASSQDPGVQF
TRBV6-2/TRBV6-3,TRBJ1-1,TRBD1,ASSYGRGRNTEAF
TRBV6-1,TRBJ2-3,TRBD1,ASRGTGGLDTQY
TRBV2,TRBJ2-3,NA,ASRDGLADTQY
TRBV6-5,TRBJ1-5,TRBD1,ASSYFVGQGAAQPQH
TRBV9,TRBJ2-5,NA,ASSVGGAQETQY
TRBV30,TRBJ2-7,NA,AWSLRGRGTEQY
TRBV12-3/TRBV12-4,TRBJ2-1,NA,ASSFGGQLSYNEQF
TRBV7-9,NA,NA,ASSSLWRGETQF
TRBV5-1,TRBJ2-1,TRBD1,ASSHTGVDNEQF
TRBV28,TRBJ1-2,TRBD1,ASSVQGARGGYT
TRBV30,TRBJ2-3,TRBD2,AWDPGLAGGGDTQY
TRBV25-1,TRBJ1-1,NA,ASRGPGGTPTEAF
TRBV10-2,TRBJ1-2,TRBD1,ASSSRDRVYGYT
TRBV10-3,TRBJ1-3,NA,AISRGERNTIY
TRBV6-2/TRBV6-3,TRBJ1-2,NA,ASSYAGFYGYT